These 28 T cell receptor beta chains were all obtained from the same sample, sequenced in a study of early T cells in non-severe SARS-CoV-2 infection. TCRdb re-called the 5' RACE reads with MiXCR, one entry per CDR3 protein. The sample has approximately 65,000 distinct CDR3 sequences; about an eighth are singletons. The specimen was whole blood. The receptors derive from an adult who was a healthcare worker with PCR-confirmed SARS-CoV-2 infection or an uninfected control (not recorded which).

This clonotype has more than one count but fewer than ten. This rearrangement joins TRBV20-1 to TRBJ2-2; a weak D match, TRBD1 (6 bases). This CDR3 has 16 amino acids. V lost 0 bases and J 0 bases, leaving 11 bases between the germline ends. Germline V gene sequence: CDR1 DFQATT, CDR2 SNEGSKA (reference sequence). CDR3: CSAREPGHPNTGELFF. DNA of the CDR3: TGCAGTGCTAGAGAGCCGGGACACCCGAACACCGGGGAGCTGTTTTTT.

In DNA, the CDR3 is TGCAGCGTTGAAGATTTCTTTACCATATATTTT. It specifies CSVEDFFTIYF. The chain carries TRBV29-1 and TRBJ1-3; the D is unclear. The V and J ends lost 0 bases and 10 bases respectively, with 7 bases between them. Germline-derived CDR1 and CDR2 are SQVTM and ANQGSEA. This CDR3 region has 11 residues.

V and J are TRBV12-3 or TRBV12-4 and TRBJ2-7, with D perhaps matching TRBD1 or TRBD2 (6 bases each). V shed 4 bases and J shed 6 bases, with 16 bases lying between them. The CDR3 length is 14 residues. The DNA of the CDR3 is TGTGCCAGCAGTTCCTTACCGGGGGCCCGCGAGCAGTACTTC. This gives the protein CASSSLPGAREQYF.

This clonotype was seen a few times. V usage is TRBV18 and J usage is TRBJ2-7; the D is unclear. This CDR3 spans 14 amino acids. Trimming took off 2 bases at V and 5 bases at J, with 13 bases between the two ends. Germline CDR1 is KGHSH and CDR2 is LQKENI. CDR3 coding DNA: TGTGCCAGCTCACCAGAGGCAGGATTCGACGAGCAGTACTTC. Translated, it gives CASSPEAGFDEQYF.

The table lists this clonotype with a few counts. J is TRBJ1-4 and V is TRBV4-1; 9 bases line up with TRBD1. The V gene's germline CDR1 is MGHRA and CDR2 YSYEKL. V lost 3 bases to trimming and J lost 6 bases; unmatched junction nucleotides: 5. The CDR3 loop spans 15 amino acids. CDR3 sequence: CASSHTWDRDEKLFF. The CDR3 DNA follows: TGCGCCAGCAGCCACACTTGGGACAGGGATGAAAAACTGTTTTTT.

J is TRBJ1-2 and V is TRBV27; weak D call: TRBD1 (5 bases). V lost 2 bases and J 7 bases, leaving 11 bases between the germline ends. The CDR3 is 13 residues long. CDR1 and CDR2 from the germline V gene are MNHEY and SMNVEV (reference sequence). The CDR3 loop reads CASSLGQGAGYTF. CDR3 nucleotides: TGTGCCAGCAGTTTAGGGCAGGGAGCTGGCTACACCTTC.

A few counts support this clonotype. The V call is TRBV7-6, the J call TRBJ2-5; 13 bases are a match to TRBD2. CDR1 and CDR2 (germline): SGHVS, FNYEAQ. Germline trimming cut 4 bases from V and 1 base from J; bases unmatched to any gene: 12. The CDR3 is made up of 19 amino acids. The DNA of the CDR3 is TGTGCCAGCAGCTCTTCTCGTCCGGGACTAGCGGGACTCCAAGAGACCCAGTACTTC. Its protein product is CASSSSRPGLAGLQETQYF.

The chain links TRBV18 to TRBJ1-6; D uncertain. Germline V gives CDR1 KGHSH, CDR2 LQKENI. Trimming pared 2 bases from V and 5 bases from J, leaving 4 bases between. The CDR3 totals 13 residues. CDR3 DNA sequence: TGTGCCAGCTCACCAGTGGATAATTCACCCCTCCACTTT. As protein: CASSPVDNSPLHF. The whole variable domain, remainder taken from reference TRBV18 and TRBJ1-6, is NAGVMQNPRHLVRRRGQEARLRCSPMKGHSHVYWYRQLPEEGLKFMVYLQKENIIDESGMPKERFSAEFPKEGPSILRIQQVVRGDSAAYFCASSPVDNSPLHFGNGTRLTVT.

This clonotype was seen more than once but under ten times. The genes are TRBV7-2 and TRBJ2-7; 9 bases are shared with TRBD2. The germline V gene encodes CDR1 SGHTA and CDR2 FQGNSA. The trim removed 6 bases at V and 2 bases at J, leaving 5 bases unmatched. The CDR3 runs 14 residues. CDR3 DNA sequence: TGTGCCAGCAGTCCGGGACTAGCCACCTACGAGCAGTACTTC. This codes for CASSPGLATYEQYF.

The chain uses TRBV20-1 and TRBJ2-1, with 9 bases lining up with TRBD2. Trimming cost V 3 bases and J 4 bases; bases outside gene matches: 4. Germline-derived CDR1 and CDR2 are DFQATT and SNEGSKA (reference sequence). The CDR3 is 14 residues long. The chain's CDR3 is CSASQRGDYNEQFF. CDR3 sequence (DNA): TGCAGTGCTAGCCAGCGGGGGGATTACAATGAGCAGTTCTTC.

The chain uses TRBV20-1 and TRBJ2-3, with 8 bases that match TRBD2. Germline V CDR1 and CDR2: DFQATT, SNEGSKA (reference sequence). J was trimmed by 0 bases and V by 0 bases; bases with no gene match: 2. The CDR3 consists of 15 residues. The CDR3 DNA sequence: TGCAGTGCTAGAGATAGCGGGGAGAGCACAGATACGCAGTATTTT. Protein sequence: CSARDSGESTDTQYF.

This clonotype was observed at least ten times. The chain is built from TRBV7-9 and TRBJ1-1; the D is unclear. Germline lookup yields CDR1 SEHNR and CDR2 FQNEAQ (reference sequence). Between the trimmed V and J ends, which lost 1 base and 2 bases, there was a span of 8 bases. The length of the CDR3 is 14 residues. The CDR3 DNA reads TGTGCCAGCAGCTTAGTGGGCCTTAACACTGAAGCTTTCTTT. This translates into CASSLVGLNTEAFF.

This clonotype turned up a few times. V and J are TRBV12-3 or TRBV12-4 and TRBJ2-1; D uncertain. V lost 3 bases, J lost 10 bases, and 13 bases lay in between. The CDR3 has 13 residues. CDR3 in DNA: TGTGCCAGCAGTTTTTCAAGTCTTGGGGAGCAGTTCTTC. It yields the protein CASSFSSLGEQFF.

V usage is TRBV18 and J usage is TRBJ2-1; D tentatively reads TRBD1 or TRBD2 (6 bases each). With 3 bases removed from V and 7 bases from J, the gap between germline ends came to 16 bases. Germline loops: CDR1 KGHSH, CDR2 LQKENI. The CDR3 sequence is 15 residues long. CDR3: CASSPAGHRGNEQFF. CDR3 sequence (DNA): TGTGCCAGCTCACCGGCGGGACACCGTGGTAATGAGCAGTTCTTC.

This clonotype turned up a few times. This sequence joins TRBV6-1 and TRBJ2-2, with TRBD1 identical over 9 bases. V dropped 2 bases and J dropped 4; count of bases not matched to a gene: 8. The length of the CDR3 is 17 residues. Germline V CDR1 and CDR2: MNHNS, SASEGT. CDR3 sequence: CASSEKGTGYSTGELFF. The CDR3, as DNA: TGTGCCAGCAGTGAAAAAGGGACAGGGTACTCCACCGGGGAGCTGTTTTTT.

This clonotype was seen more than once but under ten times. CDR3 nucleotide sequence: TGTGCCAGCAGTAGGGGAAACACCATATATTTT. Translation: CASSRGNTIYF. The V call is TRBV7-9, the J call TRBJ1-3; no reliable D call. The CDR3 sequence is 11 residues long. Germline CDR1 SEHNR, CDR2 FQNEAQ (reference sequence). Deletions cut 6 bases from V and 4 bases from J, with 4 bases between.

V and J are TRBV10-2 and TRBJ2-7, with 14 bases aligning to TRBD2. The CDR3 contains 16 residues. Germline V gene data show CDR1 as WSHSY and CDR2 as SAAADI. Losses at the gene ends were 9 bases for V and 0 bases for J; bases not matched to a gene: 7. The CDR3 loop reads CASSGGTSGGSYEQYF. The CDR3 coding sequence is TGCGCCAGTAGCGGGGGGACTAGCGGGGGCTCCTACGAGCAGTACTTC.

V usage is TRBV6-6 and J usage is TRBJ1-2, with a possible D match to TRBD1 (6 bases). The CDR3 is 15 amino acids. The germline CDR1 and CDR2 sequences are MNHNY and SVGAGI (reference sequence). The V gene lost 0 bases and the J gene lost 6 bases, with 14 bases spanning the gap. The CDR3 reads CASSYSNPGADGYTF. The CDR3 DNA follows: TGTGCCAGCAGTTACTCAAATCCGGGGGCCGATGGCTACACCTTC.

The chain combines TRBV3-1 with TRBJ2-7; no firm D call. Per germline, CDR1 LGHDT and CDR2 YNNKEL (reference sequence). The CDR3 contains 13 residues. The V and J ends lost 5 bases and 1 base respectively, with 9 bases between them. DNA for the CDR3: TGTGCCAGCAGCAACCTCGGGTCCTACGAGCAGTACTTC. Translation gives CASSNLGSYEQYF.

This clonotype has only a few counts. The chain is built from TRBV29-1 and TRBJ2-3; 11 bases are shared with TRBD2. The CDR3 is 15 residues long. Germline CDR1 reads SQVTM; CDR2 reads ANQGSEA. V lost 6 bases, J lost 1 base, and 6 bases stayed unmatched. CDR3 sequence (DNA): TGCAGCGTGGACGGGACTAGCGGCGGCACAGATACGCAGTATTTT. Translation: CSVDGTSGGTDTQYF.

This clonotype was seen repeatedly, ten times or more. The rearrangement links TRBV10-3 to TRBJ1-2; D unresolved. The germline V and J ends were trimmed by 3 bases and 0 bases, with 11 bases remaining between them. This CDR3 region has 15 residues. The germline V gene has CDR1 ENHRY and CDR2 SYGVKD. The CDR3 is CAISESVEANYGYTF. The CDR3 DNA sequence: TGTGCCATCAGTGAATCGGTTGAAGCTAACTATGGCTACACCTTC.

The sample holds many counts of this clonotype. This sequence joins TRBV12-3 or TRBV12-4 and TRBJ2-7; a weak D match, TRBD1 (6 bases). Trimming left V 8 bases short and J 4 bases short, with 15 bases between. There are 13 residues in the CDR3. The CDR3 bases are TGTGCCAGCTCAGGCAGGGGACATTACGAGCAGTACTTC. This translates into CASSGRGHYEQYF.

In its sample, this clonotype was seen many times. The chain recombines TRBV12-3 or TRBV12-4 with TRBJ2-2; 8 bases are shared with TRBD1. The CDR3 is 15 amino acids. J lost 4 bases, V lost 8 bases, and 9 bases had no gene match. DNA for the CDR3: TGTGCCAGCGGGTCCGGGACAGGAACCACCGGGGAGCTGTTTTTT. This sequence encodes CASGSGTGTTGELFF.

This clonotype appeared a few times. This chain connects TRBV11-3 to TRBJ2-2; 8 nucleotides match TRBD1. Trimming cost V 5 bases and J 7 bases; bases outside gene matches: 6. The CDR3 extends over 14 amino acids. Germline V gives CDR1 SGHNT, CDR2 YENEEA. Here the CDR3 reads CASSPGQGGGELFF. In nucleotides, the CDR3 is TGTGCCAGCAGCCCCGGACAGGGAGGCGGGGAGCTGTTTTTT.

This clonotype was picked up a small number of times. V is TRBV27 and J is TRBJ1-1, with D possibly TRBD1 on 5 matching bases. The V end was cut by 0 bases, the J end by 2 bases, with 7 bases between. This CDR3 spans 14 amino acids. Germline CDR1 and CDR2: MNHEY and SMNVEV (reference sequence). The CDR3 loop is CASSLSRGNTEAFF. The CDR3, as DNA: TGTGCCAGCAGTTTATCAAGGGGTAACACTGAAGCTTTCTTT.

The sample holds a few counts of this clonotype. The chain uses TRBV18 and TRBJ1-2; D is uncertain. Germline V gene sequence: CDR1 KGHSH, CDR2 LQKENI. V lost 3 bases to trimming and J lost 6 bases, with 11 bases between them. The CDR3 length is 13 residues. The CDR3 nucleotides are TGTGCCAGCTCACCGACTTCCAGAGATGGCTACACCTTC. It specifies CASSPTSRDGYTF. The full variable domain, in which reference TRBV18 and TRBJ1-2 provide the parts outside the CDR3, is NAGVMQNPRHLVRRRGQEARLRCSPMKGHSHVYWYRQLPEEGLKFMVYLQKENIIDESGMPKERFSAEFPKEGPSILRIQQVVRGDSAAYFCASSPTSRDGYTFGSGTRLTVV.

CDR3 residues: CASSESANTGELFF. In DNA, the CDR3 is TGTGCCAGCAGTGAGTCAGCGAACACCGGGGAGCTGTTTTTT. The chain uses TRBV2 and TRBJ2-2; D call uncertain. CDR3 length equals 14 residues. V dropped 3 bases and J dropped 0 bases, with 5 bases sitting between them. CDR1 and CDR2 from the germline V gene are SNHLY and FYNNEI.

Only a few counts were recorded for this clonotype. This sequence joins TRBV5-3 and TRBJ1-5; D is unresolved. TRBV5-3 is annotated as an ORF whose role is uncertain. CDR3 length equals 15 residues. The V end was cut by 2 bases, the J end by 0 bases, with 9 bases between. CDR3 DNA sequence: TGTGCCAGAAGCTTATCCGAGTATAGCAATCAGCCCCAGCATTTT. It encodes CARSLSEYSNQPQHF.